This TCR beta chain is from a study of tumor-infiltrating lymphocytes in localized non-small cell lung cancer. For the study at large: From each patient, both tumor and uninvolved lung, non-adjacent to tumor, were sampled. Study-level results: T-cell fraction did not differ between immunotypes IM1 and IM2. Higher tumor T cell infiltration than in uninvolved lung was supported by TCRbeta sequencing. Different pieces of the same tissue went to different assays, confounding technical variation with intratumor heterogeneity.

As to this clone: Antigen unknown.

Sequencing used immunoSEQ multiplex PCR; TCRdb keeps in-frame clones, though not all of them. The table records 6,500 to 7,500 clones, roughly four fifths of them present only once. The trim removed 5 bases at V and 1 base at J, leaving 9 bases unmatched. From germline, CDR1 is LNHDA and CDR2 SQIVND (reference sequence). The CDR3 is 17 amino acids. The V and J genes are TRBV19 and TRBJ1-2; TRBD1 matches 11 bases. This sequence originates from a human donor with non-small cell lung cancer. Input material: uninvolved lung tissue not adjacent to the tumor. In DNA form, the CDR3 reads TGTGCCAGTAGTCCCCGGACAGGGGGCCGACGTAACTATGGCTACACCTTC. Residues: CASSPRTGGRRNYGYTF.